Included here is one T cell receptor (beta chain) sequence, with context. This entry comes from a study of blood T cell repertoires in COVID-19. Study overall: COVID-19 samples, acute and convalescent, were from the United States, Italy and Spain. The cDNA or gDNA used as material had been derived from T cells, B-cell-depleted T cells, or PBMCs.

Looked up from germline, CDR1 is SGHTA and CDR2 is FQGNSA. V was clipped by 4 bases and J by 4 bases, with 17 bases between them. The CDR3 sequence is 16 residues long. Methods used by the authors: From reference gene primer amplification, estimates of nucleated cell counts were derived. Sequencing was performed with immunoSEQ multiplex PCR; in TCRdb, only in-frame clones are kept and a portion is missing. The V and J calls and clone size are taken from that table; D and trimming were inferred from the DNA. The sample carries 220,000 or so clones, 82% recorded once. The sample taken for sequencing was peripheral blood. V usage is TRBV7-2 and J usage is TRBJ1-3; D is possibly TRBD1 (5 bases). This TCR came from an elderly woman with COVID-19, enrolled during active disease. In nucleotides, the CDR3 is TGTGCCAGCAGCTACCCGGGAGGGGTAAGCGGAAACACCATATATTTT. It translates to CASSYPGGVSGNTIYF.